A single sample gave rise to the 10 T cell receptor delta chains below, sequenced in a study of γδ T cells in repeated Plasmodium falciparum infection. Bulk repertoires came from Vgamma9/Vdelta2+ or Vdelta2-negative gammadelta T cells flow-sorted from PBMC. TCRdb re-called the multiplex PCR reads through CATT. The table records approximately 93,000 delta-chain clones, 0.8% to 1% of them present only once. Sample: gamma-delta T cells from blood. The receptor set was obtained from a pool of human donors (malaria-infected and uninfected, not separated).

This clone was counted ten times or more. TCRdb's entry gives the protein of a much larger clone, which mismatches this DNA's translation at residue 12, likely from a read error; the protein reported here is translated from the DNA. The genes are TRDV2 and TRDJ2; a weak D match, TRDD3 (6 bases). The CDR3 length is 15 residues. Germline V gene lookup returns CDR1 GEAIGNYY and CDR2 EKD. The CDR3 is CACDTVGGRTAKLFF. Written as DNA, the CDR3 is TGTGCCTGTGACACCGTAGGGGGACGGACAGCAAAACTCTTCTTT.

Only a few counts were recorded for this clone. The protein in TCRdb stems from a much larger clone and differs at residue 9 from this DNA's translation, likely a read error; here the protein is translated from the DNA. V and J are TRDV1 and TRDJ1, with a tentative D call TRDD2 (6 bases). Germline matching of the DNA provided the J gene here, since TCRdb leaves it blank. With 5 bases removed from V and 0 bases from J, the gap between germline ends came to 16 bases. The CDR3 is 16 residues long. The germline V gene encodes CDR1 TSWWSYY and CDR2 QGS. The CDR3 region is CALGLAFPAYTDKLIF. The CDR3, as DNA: TGTGCTCTTGGGTTGGCCTTCCCCGCGTACACCGATAAACTCATCTTT.

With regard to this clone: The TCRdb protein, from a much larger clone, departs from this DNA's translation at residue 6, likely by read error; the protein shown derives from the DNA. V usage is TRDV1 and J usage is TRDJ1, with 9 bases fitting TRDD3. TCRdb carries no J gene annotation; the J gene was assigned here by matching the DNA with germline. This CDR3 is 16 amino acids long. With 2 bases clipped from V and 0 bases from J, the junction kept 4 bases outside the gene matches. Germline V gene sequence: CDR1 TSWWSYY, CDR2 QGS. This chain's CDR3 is CALGESGGSYTDKLIF. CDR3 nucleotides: TGTGCTCTTGGGGAATCTGGGGGATCCTACACCGATAAACTCATCTTT.

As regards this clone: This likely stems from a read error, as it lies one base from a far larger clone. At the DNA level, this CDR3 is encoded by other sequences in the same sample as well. The CDR3 sequence: CALGEKIQLGDKARPLIF. CDR3 in DNA: TGTGCTCTCGGGGAAAAGATTCAACTGGGGGATAAGGCCAGACCCCTGATCTTT. The chain employs TRDV1 and TRDJ4; 11 bases align to TRDD3. TCRdb is silent on the J gene; assignment here came from matching the DNA to germline. The CDR3 loop spans 18 amino acids. Per germline, CDR1 TSWWSYY and CDR2 QGS.

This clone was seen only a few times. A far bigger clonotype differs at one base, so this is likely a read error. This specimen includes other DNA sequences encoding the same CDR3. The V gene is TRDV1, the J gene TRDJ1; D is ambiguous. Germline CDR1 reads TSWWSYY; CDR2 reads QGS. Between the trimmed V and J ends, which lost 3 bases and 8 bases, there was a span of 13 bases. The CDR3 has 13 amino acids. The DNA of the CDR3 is TGTGCTCTTGGGGAGGGAAGCAGGGACAAACTCATCTTT. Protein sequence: CALGEGSRDKLIF.

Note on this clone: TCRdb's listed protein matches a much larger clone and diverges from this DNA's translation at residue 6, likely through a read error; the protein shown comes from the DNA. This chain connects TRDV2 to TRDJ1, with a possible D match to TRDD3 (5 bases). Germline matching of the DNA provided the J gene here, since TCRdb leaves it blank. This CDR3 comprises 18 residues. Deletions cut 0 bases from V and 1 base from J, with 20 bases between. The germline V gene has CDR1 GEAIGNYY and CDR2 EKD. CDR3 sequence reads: CACDTMGSKVKGTDKLIF. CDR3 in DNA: TGTGCCTGTGACACCATGGGGAGTAAAGTAAAGGGCACCGATAAACTCATCTTT.

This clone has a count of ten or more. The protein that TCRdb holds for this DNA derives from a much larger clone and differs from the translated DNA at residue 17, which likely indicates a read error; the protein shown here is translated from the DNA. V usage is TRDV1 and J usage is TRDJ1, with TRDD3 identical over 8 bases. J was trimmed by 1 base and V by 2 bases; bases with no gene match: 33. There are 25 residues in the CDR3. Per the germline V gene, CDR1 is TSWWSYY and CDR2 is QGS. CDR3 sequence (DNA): TGTGCTCTTGGGGAAATTAGAAATCAGCCAGAAAGGGGCGTACTGGGGGGTTTCCCCACCGATAAACTCATCTTT. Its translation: CALGEIRNQPERGVLGGFPTDKLIF.

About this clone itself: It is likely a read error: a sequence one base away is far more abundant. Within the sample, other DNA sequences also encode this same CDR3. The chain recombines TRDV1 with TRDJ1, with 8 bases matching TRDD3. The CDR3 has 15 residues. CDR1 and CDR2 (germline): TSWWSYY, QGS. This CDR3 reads CALGTNGIRGDKLIF. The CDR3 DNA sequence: TGTGCCCTTGGGACTAACGGGATACGGGGTGATAAACTCATCTTT.

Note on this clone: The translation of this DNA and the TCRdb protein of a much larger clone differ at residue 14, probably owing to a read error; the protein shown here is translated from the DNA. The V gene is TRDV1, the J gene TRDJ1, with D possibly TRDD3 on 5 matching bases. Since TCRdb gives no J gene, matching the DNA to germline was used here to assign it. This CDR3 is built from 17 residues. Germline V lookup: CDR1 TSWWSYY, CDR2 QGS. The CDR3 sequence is CALGERLFSRGEDRLIF. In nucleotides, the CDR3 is TGTGCTCTTGGGGAACGCCTCTTCTCCCGGGGAGAAGATAGACTCATCTTT.

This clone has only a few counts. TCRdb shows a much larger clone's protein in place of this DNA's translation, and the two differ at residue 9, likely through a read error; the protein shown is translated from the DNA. CDR3 coding DNA: TGTGCCTGTGACCCCGGCGAAGAACGGGGGATACGCGATAAACTCATCTTT. Amino acids: CACDPGEERGIRDKLIF. The V call is TRDV2, the J call TRDJ1, with 10 nucleotides matching TRDD3. TCRdb is silent on the J gene; assignment here came from matching the DNA to germline. From germline, CDR1 is GEAIGNYY and CDR2 EKD. The junction had 13 bases not matched to a gene; V was cut back by 3 bases and J by 4 bases. This CDR3 is built from 17 residues.